This TCR beta chain derives from a study of T cell clonality in common variable immunodeficiency. Whole-study results and caveats: Shared TCRbeta clones were fewer between CVID subjects than controls. In common variable immunodeficiency, TCR beta chains reportedly carried fewer deletions and N-nucleotide insertions. CVID subjects had higher TCRbeta clonality than healthy controls, most marked in about a third.

Repertoires were generated with immunoSEQ multiplex PCR, while TCRdb's copy carries only in-frame clones and drops some. Singletons are absent from the sample, which has 10,000 to 12,000 clones. V lost 1 base and J 8 bases, leaving 12 bases between the germline ends. This CDR3 region has 14 residues. The germline V gene has CDR1 SNHLY and CDR2 FYNNEI. A few counts support this clone. Antigen unknown. The CDR3 end lies 3 residues beyond the end of the read and is filled in from the germline J gene. CVID subjects were around 14 female and about 29 male, aged about 8 to 65. CVID subjects were neither ill nor on immunomodulatory or immunosuppressive medication at sampling.

The clonotype was recovered from a human donor with common variable immunodeficiency. The sample comprised peripheral blood mononuclear cells. The V call is TRBV2, the J call TRBJ2-1; D uncertain. The sequenced part of the CDR3 DNA is TGTGCCAGCAGTGAAGGTATACCGAGCTATGAG. Amino acids: CASSEGIPSYE. From start to end, the CDR3 is CASSEGIPSYEQFF.